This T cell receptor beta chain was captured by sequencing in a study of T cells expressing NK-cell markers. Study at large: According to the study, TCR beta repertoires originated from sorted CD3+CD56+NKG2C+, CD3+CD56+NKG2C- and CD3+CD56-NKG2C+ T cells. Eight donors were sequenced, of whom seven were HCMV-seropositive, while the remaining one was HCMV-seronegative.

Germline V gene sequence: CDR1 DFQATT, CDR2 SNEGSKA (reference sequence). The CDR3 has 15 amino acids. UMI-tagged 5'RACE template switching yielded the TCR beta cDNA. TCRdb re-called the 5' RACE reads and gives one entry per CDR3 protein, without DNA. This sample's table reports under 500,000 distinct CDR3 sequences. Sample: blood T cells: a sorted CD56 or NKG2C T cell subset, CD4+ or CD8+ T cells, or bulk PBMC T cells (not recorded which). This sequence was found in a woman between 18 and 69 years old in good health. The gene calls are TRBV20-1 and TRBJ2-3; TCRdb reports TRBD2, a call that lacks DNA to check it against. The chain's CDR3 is CSADRISGKTDTQYF.